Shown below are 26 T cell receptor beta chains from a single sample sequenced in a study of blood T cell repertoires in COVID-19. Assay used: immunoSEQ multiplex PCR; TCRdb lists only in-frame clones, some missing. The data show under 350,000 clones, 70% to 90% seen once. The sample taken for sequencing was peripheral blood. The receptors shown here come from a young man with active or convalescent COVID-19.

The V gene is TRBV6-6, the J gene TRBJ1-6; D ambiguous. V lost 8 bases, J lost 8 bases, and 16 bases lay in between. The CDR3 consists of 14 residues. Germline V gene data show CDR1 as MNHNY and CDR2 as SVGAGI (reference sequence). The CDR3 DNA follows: TGTGCCAGCGGGTCGGCAGGATCCTATTCACCCCTCCACTTT. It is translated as CASGSAGSYSPLHF.

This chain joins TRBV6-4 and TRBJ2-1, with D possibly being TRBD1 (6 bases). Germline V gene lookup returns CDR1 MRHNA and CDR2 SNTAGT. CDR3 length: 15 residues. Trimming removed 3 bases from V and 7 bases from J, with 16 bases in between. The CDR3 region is CASSDAGTSGNEQFF. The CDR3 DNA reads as TGTGCCAGCAGTGATGCCGGGACATCGGGGAATGAGCAGTTCTTC.

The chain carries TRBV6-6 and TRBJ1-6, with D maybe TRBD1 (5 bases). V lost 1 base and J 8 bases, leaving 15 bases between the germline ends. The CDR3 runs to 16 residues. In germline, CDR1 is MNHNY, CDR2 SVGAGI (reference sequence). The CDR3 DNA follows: TGTGCCAGCAGTTACTTCGCCCAGGGATCGGATTCACCCCTCCACTTT. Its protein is CASSYFAQGSDSPLHF.

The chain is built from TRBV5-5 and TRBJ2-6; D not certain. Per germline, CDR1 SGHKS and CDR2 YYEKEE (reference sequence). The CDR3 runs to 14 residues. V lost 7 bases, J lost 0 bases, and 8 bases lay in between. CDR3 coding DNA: TGTGCCAGCCAGGTGCTCTCTGGGGCCAACGTCCTGACTTTC. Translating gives CASQVLSGANVLTF.

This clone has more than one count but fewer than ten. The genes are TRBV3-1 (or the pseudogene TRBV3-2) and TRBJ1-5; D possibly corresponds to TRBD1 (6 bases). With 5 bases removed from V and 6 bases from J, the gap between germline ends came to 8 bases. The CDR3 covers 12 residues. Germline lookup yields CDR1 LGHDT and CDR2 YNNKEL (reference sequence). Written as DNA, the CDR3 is TGTGCCAGCAGCTTCAGGGGTCAGCCCCAGCATTTT. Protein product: CASSFRGQPQHF.

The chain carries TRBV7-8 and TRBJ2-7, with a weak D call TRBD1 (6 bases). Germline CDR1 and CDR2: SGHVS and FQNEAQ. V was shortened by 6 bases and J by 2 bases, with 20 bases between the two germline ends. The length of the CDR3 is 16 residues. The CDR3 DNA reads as TGTGCCAGCAGTCAACAAATAAACAGGGTCCCCTACGAGCAGTACTTC. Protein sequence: CASSQQINRVPYEQYF.

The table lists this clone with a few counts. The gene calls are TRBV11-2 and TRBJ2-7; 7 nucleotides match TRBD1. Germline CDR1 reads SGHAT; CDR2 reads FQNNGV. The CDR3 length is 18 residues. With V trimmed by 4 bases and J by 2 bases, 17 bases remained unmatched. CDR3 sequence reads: CASSSIARDRDSTYEQYF. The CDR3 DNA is TGTGCCAGCAGCTCAATCGCCAGAGACCGGGACAGTACCTACGAGCAGTACTTC.

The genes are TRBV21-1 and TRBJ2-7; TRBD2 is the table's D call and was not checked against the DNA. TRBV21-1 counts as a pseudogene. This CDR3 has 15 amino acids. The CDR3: CASSIPSRGLVSGYF. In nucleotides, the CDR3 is TGTGCCAGCAGCATACCTTCCCGCGGATTAGTCTCGGGGTACTTC.

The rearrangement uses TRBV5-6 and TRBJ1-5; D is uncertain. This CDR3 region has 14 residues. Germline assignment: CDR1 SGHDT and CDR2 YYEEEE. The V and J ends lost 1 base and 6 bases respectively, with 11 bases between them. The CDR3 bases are TGTGCCAGCAGCTTGTGGGGAGTCGTTCAGCCCCAGCATTTT. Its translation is CASSLWGVVQPQHF.

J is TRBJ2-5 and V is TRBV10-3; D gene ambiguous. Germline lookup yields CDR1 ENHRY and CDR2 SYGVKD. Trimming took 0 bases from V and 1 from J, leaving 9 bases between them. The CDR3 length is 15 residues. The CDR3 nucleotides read TGTGCCATCAGTGAGTCATCCGGGTTCCAAGAGACCCAGTACTTC. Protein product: CAISESSGFQETQYF.

CDR3 in DNA: TGTGCCAGCAGCCGTTGGGCCGGAGGGTACACTGAAGCTTTCTTT. It encodes CASSRWAGGYTEAFF. The J gene is TRBJ1-1, the V gene TRBV14; D is unresolved. V was pared by 4 bases and J by 3 bases, with 15 bases between. The CDR3 totals 15 residues. The V gene's germline CDR1 is SGHDN and CDR2 FVKESK.

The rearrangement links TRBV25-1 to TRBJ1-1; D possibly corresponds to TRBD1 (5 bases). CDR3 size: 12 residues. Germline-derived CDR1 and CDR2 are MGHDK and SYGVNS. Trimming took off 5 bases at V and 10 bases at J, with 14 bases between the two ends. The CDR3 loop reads CASSIYSGGAFF. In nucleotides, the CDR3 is TGTGCCAGCAGTATATACTCGGGGGGAGCTTTCTTT.

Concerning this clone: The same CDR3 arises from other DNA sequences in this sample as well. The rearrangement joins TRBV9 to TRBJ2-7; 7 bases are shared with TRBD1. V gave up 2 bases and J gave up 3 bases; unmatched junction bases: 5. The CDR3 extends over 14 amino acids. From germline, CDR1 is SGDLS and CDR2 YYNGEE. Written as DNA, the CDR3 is TGTGCCAGCAGCGTCACAGGGGCTAGCTACGAGCAGTACTTC. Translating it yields CASSVTGASYEQYF.

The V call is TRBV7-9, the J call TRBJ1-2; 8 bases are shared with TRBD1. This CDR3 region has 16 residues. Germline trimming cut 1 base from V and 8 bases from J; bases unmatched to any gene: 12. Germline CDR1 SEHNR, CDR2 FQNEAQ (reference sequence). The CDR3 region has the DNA TGTGCCAGCAGCTTAGAAGTTGGGCAGGGGGCGCAGGGCTACACCTTC. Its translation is CASSLEVGQGAQGYTF.

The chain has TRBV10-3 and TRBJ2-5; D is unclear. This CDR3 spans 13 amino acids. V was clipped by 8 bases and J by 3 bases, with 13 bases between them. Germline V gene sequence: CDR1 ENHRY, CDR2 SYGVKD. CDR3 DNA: TGTGCCATCGGTAATGGAGTTGAAGAGACCCAGTACTTC. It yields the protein CAIGNGVEETQYF.

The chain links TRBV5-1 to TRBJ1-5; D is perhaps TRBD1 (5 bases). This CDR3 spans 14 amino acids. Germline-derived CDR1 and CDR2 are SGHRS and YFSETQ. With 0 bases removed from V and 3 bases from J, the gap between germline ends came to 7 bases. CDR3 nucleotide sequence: TGCGCCAGCAGCTTGGCGGGGGACAATCAGCCCCAGCATTTT. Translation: CASSLAGDNQPQHF.

The CDR3 reads CASSLPPSPPNTGELFF. The CDR3 DNA reads as TGTGCCAGTAGTCTTCCGCCTAGCCCGCCGAACACCGGGGAGCTGTTTTTT. This chain connects TRBV19 to TRBJ2-2; possible D gene TRBD2, 5 bases. This CDR3 region has 17 residues. V gave up 5 bases and J gave up 0 bases, with 16 bases separating them. The germline V gene has CDR1 LNHDA and CDR2 SQIVND (reference sequence).

The CDR3 sequence is CSVPRGQETQYF. The CDR3 bases are TGCAGCGTGCCTCGGGGGCAAGAGACCCAGTACTTC. The V call is TRBV29-1, the J call TRBJ2-5; TRBD2 might be the D (6 bases). V was pared by 6 bases and J by 2 bases, with 10 bases between. The CDR3 totals 12 residues. The germline gives CDR1 SQVTM, CDR2 ANQGSEA.

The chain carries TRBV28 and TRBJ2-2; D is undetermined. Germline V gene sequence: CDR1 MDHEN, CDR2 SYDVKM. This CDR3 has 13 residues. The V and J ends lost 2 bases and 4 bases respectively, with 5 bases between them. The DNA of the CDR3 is TGTGCCAGCAGTTTAGTCGGCACCGGGGAGCTGTTTTTT. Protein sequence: CASSLVGTGELFF.

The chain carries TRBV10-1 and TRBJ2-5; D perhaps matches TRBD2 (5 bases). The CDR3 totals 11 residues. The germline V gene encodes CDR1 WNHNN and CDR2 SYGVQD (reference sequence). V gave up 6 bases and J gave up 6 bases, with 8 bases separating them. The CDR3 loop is CASRTRKTQYF. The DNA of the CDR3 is TGCGCCAGCAGAACTAGGAAGACCCAGTACTTC.

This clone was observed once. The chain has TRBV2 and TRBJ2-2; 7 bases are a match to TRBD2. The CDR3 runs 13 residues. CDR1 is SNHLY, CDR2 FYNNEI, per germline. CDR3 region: CGAGVSNTGELFF. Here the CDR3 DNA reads TGTGGGGCGGGGGTATCGAACACCGGGGAGCTGTTTTTT. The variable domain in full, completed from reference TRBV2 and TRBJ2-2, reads EPEVTQTPSHQVTQMGQEVILRCVPISNHLYFYWYRQILGQKVEFLVSFYNNEISEKSEIFDDQFSVERPDGSNFTLKIRSTKLEDSAMYFCGAGVSNTGELFFGEGSRLTVL.

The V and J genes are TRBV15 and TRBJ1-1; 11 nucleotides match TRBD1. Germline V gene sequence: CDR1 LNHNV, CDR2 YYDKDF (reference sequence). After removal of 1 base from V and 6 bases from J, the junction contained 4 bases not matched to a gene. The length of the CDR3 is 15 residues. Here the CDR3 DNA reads TGTGCCACCAGCAGAGGTGGACAGGGGGCCTCTGAAGCTTTCTTT. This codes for CATSRGGQGASEAFF.

Here the CDR3 reads CASSTGGNEKLFF. CDR3 nucleotide sequence: TGCGCCAGCAGTACAGGGGGAAATGAAAAACTGTTTTTT. The chain links TRBV5-1 to TRBJ1-4, with 8 bases aligning to TRBD1. V was pared by 5 bases and J by 5 bases, with 2 bases of the junction left unmatched. CDR3 length equals 13 residues. From germline, CDR1 is SGHRS and CDR2 YFSETQ.

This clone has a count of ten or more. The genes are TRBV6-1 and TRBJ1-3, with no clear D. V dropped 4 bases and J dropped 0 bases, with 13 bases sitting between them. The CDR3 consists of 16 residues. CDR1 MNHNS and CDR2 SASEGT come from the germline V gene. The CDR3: CASSAGVGDSGNTIYF. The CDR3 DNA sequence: TGTGCCAGCAGTGCCGGGGTAGGCGACTCTGGAAACACCATATATTTT.

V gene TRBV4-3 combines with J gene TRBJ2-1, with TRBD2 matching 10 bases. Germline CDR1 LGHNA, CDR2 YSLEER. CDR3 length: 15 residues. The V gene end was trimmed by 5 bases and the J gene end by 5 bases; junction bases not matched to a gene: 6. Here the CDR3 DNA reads TGCGCCAGCAGCATACTAGCGGGAAACAACAATGAGCAGTTCTTC. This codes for CASSILAGNNNEQFF.

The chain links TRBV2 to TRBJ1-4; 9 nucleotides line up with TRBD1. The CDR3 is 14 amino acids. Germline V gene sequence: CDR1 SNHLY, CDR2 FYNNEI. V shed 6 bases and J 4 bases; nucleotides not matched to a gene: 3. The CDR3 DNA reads TGTGCCAGCAGCGGGACAGGGAGTAATGAAAAACTGTTTTTT. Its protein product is CASSGTGSNEKLFF.